The 19 T cell receptor beta chains in this list originate from one sample, sequenced in a study of shared clonotypes between healthy human individuals. Method: immunoSEQ multiplex PCR; TCRdb's copy keeps in-frame clones and lacks some. The sample carries under 2.5 million clones, less than 95% recorded once. Input material: naive CD4+ T cells from PBMCs. Indicated subset: CD45RA+ positively selected. The receptors were sampled from a man aged 18 to 30 in good health. Some clones in this sample may be carry-over from other donors' samples.

CDR3 sequence: CARSRCRDRGRPDTQYF. The CDR3 nucleotides are TGTGCCAGAAGCCGGTGCCGGGACAGGGGGCGGCCAGATACGCAGTATTTT. The chain is built from TRBV5-3 and TRBJ2-3, with 12 nucleotides matching TRBD1. TRBV5-3 is designated an ORF whose function remains uncertain. The CDR3 loop spans 17 amino acids. V shed 4 bases, J shed 4 bases, and the junction held 10 bases outside the gene matches.

V usage is TRBV28 and J usage is TRBJ1-3; D gene unclear. V gave up 5 bases and J gave up 0 bases, with 14 bases separating them. Germline CDR1 reads MDHEN; CDR2 reads SYDVKM. The CDR3 has 16 amino acids. CDR3 residues: CASSGGRGSSGNTIYF. CDR3 coding DNA: TGTGCCAGCAGTGGTGGACGCGGCTCCTCTGGAAACACCATATATTTT.

This chain joins TRBV6-5 and TRBJ2-1, with 10 bases lining up with TRBD2. Per germline, CDR1 MNHEY and CDR2 SVGAGI. Trimming cost V 6 bases and J 6 bases; bases outside gene matches: 5. The CDR3 has 14 residues. CDR3 sequence reads: CASRMSSGSNEQFF. As DNA, the CDR3 is TGTGCCAGCAGGATGTCTAGCGGGAGCAATGAGCAGTTCTTC.

J is TRBJ2-5 and V is TRBV9; 8 bases align to TRBD1. After removal of 3 bases from V and 2 bases from J, the junction contained 6 bases not matched to a gene. This CDR3 is built from 15 residues. Germline CDR1 reads SGDLS; CDR2 reads YYNGEE. CDR3: CASSAGQGRQETQYF. The CDR3 coding sequence is TGTGCCAGCAGCGCCGGACAGGGAAGACAAGAGACCCAGTACTTC.

This clone was observed a handful of times. The CDR3, as DNA: TGCGCCAGCAGCCAAGCCCACCTTACTAGCGGGGAGTACAATGAGCAGTTCTTC. Protein product: CASSQAHLTSGEYNEQFF. The chain joins TRBV4-1 to TRBJ2-1; TRBD2 aligns across 10 bases. CDR3 length equals 18 residues. The germline V gene encodes CDR1 MGHRA and CDR2 YSYEKL. The junction had 10 bases not matched to a gene; V was cut back by 1 base and J by 4 bases.

V is TRBV5-6 and J is TRBJ2-1; D may be TRBD1 or TRBD2 (6 bases each). Germline loops: CDR1 SGHDT, CDR2 YYEEEE. V was pared by 0 bases and J by 8 bases, with 12 bases between. The CDR3 contains 14 residues. CDR3 region: CASSLDGGGDEQFF. The CDR3 DNA sequence: TGTGCCAGCAGCTTGGATGGAGGGGGTGATGAGCAGTTCTTC. Looking up the rest from reference TRBV5-6 and TRBJ2-1 gives the full variable domain: DAGVTQSPTHLIKTRGQQVTLRCSPKSGHDTVSWYQQALGQGPQFIFQYYEEEERQRGNFPDRFSGHQFPNYSSELNVNALLLGDSALYLCASSLDGGGDEQFFGPGTRLTVL.

The chain links TRBV10-1 to TRBJ2-3; 11 nucleotides align to TRBD1. This CDR3 contains 16 residues. V was clipped by 6 bases and J by 0 bases; unmatched bases: 5. Germline loops: CDR1 WNHNN, CDR2 SYGVQD (reference sequence). CDR3 amino acids: CASRAGTGGSTDTQYF. The CDR3 nucleotides read TGCGCCAGCAGGGCCGGGACAGGGGGAAGCACAGATACGCAGTATTTT.

The chain joins TRBV6-5 to TRBJ1-2, with 7 nucleotides matching TRBD1. The V segment lost 2 bases and the J segment 7 bases; nucleotides outside the gene matches: 13. The CDR3 totals 16 residues. Germline V lookup: CDR1 MNHEY, CDR2 SVGAGI. This CDR3 is CASSYRSGGKVSGYTF. Here the CDR3 DNA reads TGTGCCAGCAGTTACCGCTCAGGGGGAAAAGTCTCTGGCTACACCTTC.

The chain combines TRBV7-8 with TRBJ2-1, with D uncertain. The V end lost 4 bases, the J end lost 1 base, and 14 bases lay between the germline ends. The CDR3 spans 16 residues. Germline-derived CDR1 and CDR2 are SGHVS and FQNEAQ. This chain's CDR3 is CASSSGGPRSYNEQFF. The CDR3 DNA reads as TGTGCCAGCAGCTCGGGTGGCCCGAGATCCTACAATGAGCAGTTCTTC.

In this sample, this clone turned up once. This chain connects TRBV9 to TRBJ1-2; D is uncertain. Trimming cost V 4 bases and J 4 bases, with 14 bases left between them. The CDR3 totals 14 residues. CDR1 is SGDLS and CDR2 is YYNGEE in the germline V gene. The chain's CDR3 is CASSPDGPLYGYTF. The CDR3 nucleotides are TGTGCCAGCAGCCCCGACGGGCCCCTCTATGGCTACACCTTC.

This clone was counted only a few times. J is TRBJ1-1 and V is TRBV4-2, with TRBD1 matching over 7 bases. Germline lookup yields CDR1 LGHNA and CDR2 YNFKEQ. V lost 5 bases, J lost 1 base, and 13 bases stayed unmatched. This CDR3 contains 17 residues. This CDR3 reads CASSKEGTDSGNTEAFF. CDR3 in DNA: TGTGCCAGCAGCAAGGAAGGGACAGACTCGGGGAACACTGAAGCTTTCTTT.

Comment on this clone: The sample has other DNA sequences that encode this CDR3 too. V is TRBV18 and J is TRBJ1-4, with TRBD1 matching over 10 bases. The junction had 0 bases not matched to a gene; V was cut back by 3 bases and J by 5 bases. Looked up from germline, CDR1 is KGHSH and CDR2 is LQKENI. The CDR3 covers 14 residues. The CDR3 sequence is CASSPGQGNEKLFF. The CDR3 DNA reads TGTGCCAGCTCACCGGGACAGGGGAATGAAAAACTGTTTTTT.

The chain has TRBV6-4 and TRBJ2-2, with D possibly matching TRBD1 (6 bases). Germline CDR1 reads MRHNA; CDR2 reads SNTAGT. Trimming removed 7 bases at V and 6 bases at J, with 30 bases between. The CDR3 sequence is 19 residues long. CDR3 coding DNA: TGTGCCAGCACCGAACCCGTTACCGGGACACCCCTCCGCGCCGGGGAGCTGTTTTTT. Translating gives CASTEPVTGTPLRAGELFF.

The genes are TRBV2 and TRBJ2-3; 7 bases map to TRBD2. Per the germline V gene, CDR1 is SNHLY and CDR2 is FYNNEI. V dropped 0 bases and J dropped 3; count of bases not matched to a gene: 6. This CDR3 spans 16 amino acids. This CDR3 reads CASSEAPSGLTDTQYF. The CDR3 DNA sequence: TGTGCCAGCAGTGAAGCGCCTAGCGGATTAACAGATACGCAGTATTTT.

This chain links TRBV10-3 with TRBJ2-5; 9 bases are a match to TRBD2. The CDR3 has 15 amino acids. CDR1 is ENHRY and CDR2 is SYGVKD in the germline V gene. The V gene end was trimmed by 1 base and the J gene end by 4 bases; junction bases not matched to a gene: 4. CDR3 sequence reads: CAISEYSGSGETQYF. CDR3 DNA: TGTGCCATCAGTGAGTATAGCGGGAGTGGAGAGACCCAGTACTTC.

This clone was seen just once. The chain has TRBV5-1 and TRBJ1-1, with D possibly TRBD1 on 6 matching bases. The germline V and J ends were trimmed by 5 bases and 2 bases, with 13 bases remaining between them. This CDR3 contains 14 residues. CDR1 and CDR2 from the germline V gene are SGHRS and YFSETQ. The CDR3 loop reads CASRGGFTNTEAFF. The CDR3 bases are TGCGCCAGCAGGGGGGGCTTTACTAACACTGAAGCTTTCTTT. The full variable domain, in which reference TRBV5-1 and TRBJ1-1 provide the parts outside the CDR3, is KAGVTQTPRYLIKTRGQQVTLSCSPISGHRSVSWYQQTPGQGLQFLFEYFSETQRNKGNFPGRFSGRQFSNSRSEMNVSTLELGDSALYLCASRGGFTNTEAFFGQGTRLTVV.

The chain has TRBV30 and TRBJ2-7; a possible D gene is TRBD1 (6 bases). The germline gives CDR1 GTSNPN, CDR2 SVGIG (reference sequence). V was pared by 5 bases and J by 8 bases, with 22 bases between. CDR3 size: 14 residues. DNA of the CDR3: TGTGCCTGGGTTTCAGGGGCTGGTCTTCGGCAGCAGTACTTC. This translates into CAWVSGAGLRQQYF.

The chain links TRBV7-2 to TRBJ2-2; 9 bases align to TRBD1. The ends lost 5 bases at V and 3 bases at J; junction bases unmatched: 4. The CDR3 runs 15 residues. Per the germline V gene, CDR1 is SGHTA and CDR2 is FQGNSA. The CDR3 is CASSPRTGDTGELFF. CDR3 in DNA: TGTGCCAGCAGCCCAAGGACAGGGGACACCGGGGAGCTGTTTTTT.

The genes are TRBV11-2 and TRBJ2-3; the D is unclear. Per the germline V gene, CDR1 is SGHAT and CDR2 is FQNNGV. The CDR3 has 15 residues. V lost 5 bases to trimming and J lost 2 bases, with 14 bases between them. CDR3 nucleotide sequence: TGTGCCAGCAGCCTAAACCCCTGGGACACAGATACGCAGTATTTT. This translates into CASSLNPWDTDTQYF.